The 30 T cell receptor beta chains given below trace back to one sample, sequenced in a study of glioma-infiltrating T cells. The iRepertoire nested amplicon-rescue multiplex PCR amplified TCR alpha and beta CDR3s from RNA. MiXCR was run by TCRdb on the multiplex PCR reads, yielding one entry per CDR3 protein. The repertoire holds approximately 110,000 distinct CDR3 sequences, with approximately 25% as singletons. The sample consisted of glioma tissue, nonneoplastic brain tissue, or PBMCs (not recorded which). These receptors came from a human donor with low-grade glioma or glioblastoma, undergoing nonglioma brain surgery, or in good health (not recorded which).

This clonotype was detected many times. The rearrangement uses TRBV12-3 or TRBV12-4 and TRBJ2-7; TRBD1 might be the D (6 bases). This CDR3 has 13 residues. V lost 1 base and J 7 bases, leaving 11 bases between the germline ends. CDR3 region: CASSLVGAGEQYF. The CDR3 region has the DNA TGTGCCAGCAGTTTAGTGGGGGCTGGGGAGCAGTACTTC.

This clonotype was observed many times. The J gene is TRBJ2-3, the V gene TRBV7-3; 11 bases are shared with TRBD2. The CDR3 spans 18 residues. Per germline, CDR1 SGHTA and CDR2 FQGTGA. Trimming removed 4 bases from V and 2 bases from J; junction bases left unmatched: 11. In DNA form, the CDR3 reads TGTGCCAGCAGCTCCATAGCGGGAGGGCCCCGGAACACAGATACGCAGTATTTT. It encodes CASSSIAGGPRNTDTQYF.

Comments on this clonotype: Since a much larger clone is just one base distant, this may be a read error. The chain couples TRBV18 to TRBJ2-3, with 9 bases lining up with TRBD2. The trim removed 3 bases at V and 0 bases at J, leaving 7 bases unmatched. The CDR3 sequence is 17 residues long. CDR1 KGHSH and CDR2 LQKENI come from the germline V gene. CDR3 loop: CASSPVAGGRSTDTQYF. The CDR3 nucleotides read TGTGCCAGCTCACCGGTTGCGGGAGGGCGGAGCACAGATACGCAGTATTTT.

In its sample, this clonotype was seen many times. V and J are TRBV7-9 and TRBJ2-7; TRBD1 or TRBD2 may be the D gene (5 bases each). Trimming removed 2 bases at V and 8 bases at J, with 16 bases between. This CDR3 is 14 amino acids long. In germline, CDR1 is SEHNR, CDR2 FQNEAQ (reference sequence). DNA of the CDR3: TGTGCCAGCAGCTTAACCTGGGACGGGTCACAGCAGTACTTC. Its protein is CASSLTWDGSQQYF.

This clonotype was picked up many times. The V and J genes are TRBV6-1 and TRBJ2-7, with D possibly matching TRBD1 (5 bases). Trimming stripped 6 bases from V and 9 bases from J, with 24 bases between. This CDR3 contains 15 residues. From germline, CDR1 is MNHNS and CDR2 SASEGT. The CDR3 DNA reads TGTGCCAGCAGCTCCGCCGGATACAGGTTGGACGGGCAGTACTTC. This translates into CASSSAGYRLDGQYF.

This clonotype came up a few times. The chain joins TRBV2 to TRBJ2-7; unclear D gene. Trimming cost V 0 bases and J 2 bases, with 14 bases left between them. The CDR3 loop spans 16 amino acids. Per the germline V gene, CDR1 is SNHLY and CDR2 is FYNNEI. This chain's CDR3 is CASSEALQSRAYEQYF. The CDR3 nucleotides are TGTGCCAGCAGTGAAGCGCTTCAGAGTAGGGCCTACGAGCAGTACTTC. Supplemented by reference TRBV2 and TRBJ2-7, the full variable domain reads EPEVTQTPSHQVTQMGQEVILRCVPISNHLYFYWYRQILGQKVEFLVSFYNNEISEKSEIFDDQFSVERPDGSNFTLKIRSTKLEDSAMYFCASSEALQSRAYEQYFGPGTRLTVT.

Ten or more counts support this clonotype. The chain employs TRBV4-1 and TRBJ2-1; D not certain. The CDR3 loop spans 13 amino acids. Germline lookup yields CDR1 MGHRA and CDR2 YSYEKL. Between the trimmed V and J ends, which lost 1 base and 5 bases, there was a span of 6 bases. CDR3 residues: CASSQGRNNEQFF. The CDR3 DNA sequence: TGCGCCAGCAGCCAAGGCCGAAACAATGAGCAGTTCTTC.

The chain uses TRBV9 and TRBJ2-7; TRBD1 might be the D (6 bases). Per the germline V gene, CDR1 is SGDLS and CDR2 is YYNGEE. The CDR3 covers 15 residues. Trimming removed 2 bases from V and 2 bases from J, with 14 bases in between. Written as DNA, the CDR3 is TGTGCCAGCAGCGTTACAGGGCAAGGGGCCTACGAGCAGTACTTC. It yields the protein CASSVTGQGAYEQYF. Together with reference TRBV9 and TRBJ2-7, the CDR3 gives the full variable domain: DSGVTQTPKHLITATGQRVTLRCSPRSGDLSVYWYQQSLDQGLQFLIQYYNGEERAKGNILERFSAQQFPDLHSELNLSSLELGDSALYFCASSVTGQGAYEQYFGPGTRLTVT.

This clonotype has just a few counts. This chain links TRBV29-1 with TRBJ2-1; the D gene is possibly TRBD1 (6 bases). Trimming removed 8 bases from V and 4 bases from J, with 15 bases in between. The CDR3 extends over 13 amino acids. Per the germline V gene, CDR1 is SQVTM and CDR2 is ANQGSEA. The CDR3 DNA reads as TGCAGCCAGGGAACAGGGCAATACAATGAGCAGTTCTTC. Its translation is CSQGTGQYNEQFF.

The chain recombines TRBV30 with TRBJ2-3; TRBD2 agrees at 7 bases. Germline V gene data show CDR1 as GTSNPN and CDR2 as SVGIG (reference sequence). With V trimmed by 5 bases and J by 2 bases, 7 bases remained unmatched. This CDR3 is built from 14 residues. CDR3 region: CAWSGRPNTDTQYF. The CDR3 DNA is TGTGCCTGGTCCGGGAGGCCTAACACAGATACGCAGTATTTT.

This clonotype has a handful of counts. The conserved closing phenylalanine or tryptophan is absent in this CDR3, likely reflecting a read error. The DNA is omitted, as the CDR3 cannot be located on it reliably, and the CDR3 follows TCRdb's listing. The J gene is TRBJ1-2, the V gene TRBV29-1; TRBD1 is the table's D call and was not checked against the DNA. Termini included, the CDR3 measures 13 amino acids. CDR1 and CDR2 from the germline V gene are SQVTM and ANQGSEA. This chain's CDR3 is CSAGDMPLVFLPG.

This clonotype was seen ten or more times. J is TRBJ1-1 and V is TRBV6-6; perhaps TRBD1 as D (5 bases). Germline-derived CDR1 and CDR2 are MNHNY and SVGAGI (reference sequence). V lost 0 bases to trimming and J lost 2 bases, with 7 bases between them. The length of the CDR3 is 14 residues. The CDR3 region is CASSYSQVNTEAFF. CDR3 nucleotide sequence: TGTGCCAGCAGTTACTCACAGGTAAACACTGAAGCTTTCTTT.

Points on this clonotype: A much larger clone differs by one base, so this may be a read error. CDR3 sequence: CASSPRMLRAEKLFF. The DNA for the CDR3 is TGCGCCAGCAGCCCACGGATGTTAAGAGCTGAAAAACTGTTTTTT. The J gene is TRBJ1-4, the V gene TRBV4-1; D is unclear. Germline CDR1 MGHRA, CDR2 YSYEKL. The CDR3 consists of 15 residues. The ends were cut back, 4 bases at V and 7 bases at J, with 16 bases in the middle.

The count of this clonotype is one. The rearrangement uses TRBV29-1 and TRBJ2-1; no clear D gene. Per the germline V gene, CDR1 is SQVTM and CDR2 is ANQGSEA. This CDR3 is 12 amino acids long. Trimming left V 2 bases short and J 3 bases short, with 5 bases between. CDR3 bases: TGCAGCGTTGAAAACAGCTACAATGAGCAGTTCTTC. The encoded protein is CSVENSYNEQFF.

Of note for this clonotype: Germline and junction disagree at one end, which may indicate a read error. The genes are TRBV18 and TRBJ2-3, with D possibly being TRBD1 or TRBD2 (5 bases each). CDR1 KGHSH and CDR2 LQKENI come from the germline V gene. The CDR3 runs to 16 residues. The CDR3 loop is CASSPGRRGISDKQYF. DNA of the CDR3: TGTGCCAGCTCACCTGGGAGACGGGGCATCTCAGATAAGCAGTATTTT.

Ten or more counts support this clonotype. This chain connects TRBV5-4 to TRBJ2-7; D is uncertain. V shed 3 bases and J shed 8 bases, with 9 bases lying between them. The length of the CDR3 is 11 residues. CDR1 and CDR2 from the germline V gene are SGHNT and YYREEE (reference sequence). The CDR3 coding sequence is TGTGCCAGCAGCTCCTACGGACAGCAGTACTTC. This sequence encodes CASSSYGQQYF.

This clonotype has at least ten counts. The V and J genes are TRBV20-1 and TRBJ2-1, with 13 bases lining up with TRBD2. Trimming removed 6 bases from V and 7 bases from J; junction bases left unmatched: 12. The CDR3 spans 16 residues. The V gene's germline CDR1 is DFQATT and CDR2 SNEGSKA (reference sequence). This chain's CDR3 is CSADSLAGGPGNEQFF. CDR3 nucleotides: TGCAGTGCCGACTCACTAGCGGGAGGGCCTGGAAATGAGCAGTTCTTC.

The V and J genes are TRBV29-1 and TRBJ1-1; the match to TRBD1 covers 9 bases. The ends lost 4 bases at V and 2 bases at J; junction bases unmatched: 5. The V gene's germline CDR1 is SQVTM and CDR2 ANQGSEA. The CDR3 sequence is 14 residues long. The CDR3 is CSVGTGGINTEAFF. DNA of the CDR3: TGCAGCGTTGGAACAGGGGGCATTAACACTGAAGCTTTCTTT.

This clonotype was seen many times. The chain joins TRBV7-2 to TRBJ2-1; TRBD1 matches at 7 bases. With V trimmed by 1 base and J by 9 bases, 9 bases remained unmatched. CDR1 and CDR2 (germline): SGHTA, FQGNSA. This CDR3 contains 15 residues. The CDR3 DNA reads TGTGCCAGCAGCTTAGTATATAAGGGGGCGGCTGAGCAGTTCTTC. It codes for CASSLVYKGAAEQFF.

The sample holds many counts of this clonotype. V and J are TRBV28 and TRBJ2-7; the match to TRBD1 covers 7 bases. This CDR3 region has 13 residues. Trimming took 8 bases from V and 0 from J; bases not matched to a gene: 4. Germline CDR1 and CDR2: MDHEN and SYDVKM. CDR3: CASLTGTSYEQYF. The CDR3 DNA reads TGTGCCAGCCTGACAGGGACCTCCTACGAGCAGTACTTC.

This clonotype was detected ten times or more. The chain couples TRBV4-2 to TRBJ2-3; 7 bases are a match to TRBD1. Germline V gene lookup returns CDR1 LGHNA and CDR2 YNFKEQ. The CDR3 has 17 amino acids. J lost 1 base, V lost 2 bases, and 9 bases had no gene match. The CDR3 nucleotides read TGTGCCAGCAGCCAAAGCCCCCCAGGGGGAGGCACAGATACGCAGTATTTT. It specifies CASSQSPPGGGTDTQYF.

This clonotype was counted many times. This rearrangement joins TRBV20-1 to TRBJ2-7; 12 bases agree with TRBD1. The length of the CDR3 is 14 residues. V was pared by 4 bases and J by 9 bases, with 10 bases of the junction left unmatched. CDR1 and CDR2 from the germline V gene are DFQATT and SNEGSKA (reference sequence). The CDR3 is CSATTGTGGFGQYF. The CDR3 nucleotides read TGCAGTGCTACTACCGGGACAGGGGGCTTTGGGCAGTACTTC.

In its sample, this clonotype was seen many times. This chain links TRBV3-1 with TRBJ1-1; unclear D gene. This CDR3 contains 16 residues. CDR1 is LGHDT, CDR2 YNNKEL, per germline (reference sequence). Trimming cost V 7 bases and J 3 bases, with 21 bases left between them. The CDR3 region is CASTISGRGGHTEAFF. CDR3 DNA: TGTGCCAGCACCATTTCCGGTCGGGGAGGACACACTGAAGCTTTCTTT.

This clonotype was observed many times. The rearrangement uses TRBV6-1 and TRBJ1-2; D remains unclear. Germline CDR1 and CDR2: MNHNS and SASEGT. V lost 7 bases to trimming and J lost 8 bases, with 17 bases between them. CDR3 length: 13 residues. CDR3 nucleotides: TGTGCCAGCACCGAGGAAATAACCTCCGGCTACACCTTC. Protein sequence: CASTEEITSGYTF.

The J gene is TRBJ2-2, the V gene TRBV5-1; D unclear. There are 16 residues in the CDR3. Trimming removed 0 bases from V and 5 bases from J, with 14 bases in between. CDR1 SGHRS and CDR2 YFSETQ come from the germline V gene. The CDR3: CASSLEGHSPTGELFF. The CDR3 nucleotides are TGCGCCAGCAGCTTGGAAGGGCACTCTCCAACCGGGGAGCTGTTTTTT.

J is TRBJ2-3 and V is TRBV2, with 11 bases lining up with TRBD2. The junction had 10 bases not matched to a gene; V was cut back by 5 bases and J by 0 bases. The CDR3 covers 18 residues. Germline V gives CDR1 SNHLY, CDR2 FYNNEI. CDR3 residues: CASSFLNRLAGSTDTQYF. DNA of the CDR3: TGTGCCAGCAGTTTTCTCAACAGACTAGCGGGAAGCACAGATACGCAGTATTTT.

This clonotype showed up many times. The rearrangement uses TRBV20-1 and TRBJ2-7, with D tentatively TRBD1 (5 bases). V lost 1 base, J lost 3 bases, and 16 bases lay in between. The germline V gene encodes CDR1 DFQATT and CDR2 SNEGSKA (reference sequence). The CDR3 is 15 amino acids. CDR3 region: CSARAGAGSGYEQYF. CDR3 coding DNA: TGCAGTGCTAGAGCCGGCGCAGGGTCGGGCTACGAGCAGTACTTC.

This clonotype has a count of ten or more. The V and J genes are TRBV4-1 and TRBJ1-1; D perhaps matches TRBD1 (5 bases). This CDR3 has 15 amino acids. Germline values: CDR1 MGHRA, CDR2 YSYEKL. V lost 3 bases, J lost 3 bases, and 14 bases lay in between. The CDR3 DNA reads TGCGCCAGCAGCCAGTACAGGCCAAGGGACACTGAAGCTTTCTTT. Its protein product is CASSQYRPRDTEAFF.

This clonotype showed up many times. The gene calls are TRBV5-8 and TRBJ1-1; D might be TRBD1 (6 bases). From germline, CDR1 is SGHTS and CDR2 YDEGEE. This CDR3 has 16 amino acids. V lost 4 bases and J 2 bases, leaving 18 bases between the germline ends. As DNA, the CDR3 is TGTGCCAGCAGCCCCACGGATAGGGGGTTTAACACTGAAGCTTTCTTT. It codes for CASSPTDRGFNTEAFF.

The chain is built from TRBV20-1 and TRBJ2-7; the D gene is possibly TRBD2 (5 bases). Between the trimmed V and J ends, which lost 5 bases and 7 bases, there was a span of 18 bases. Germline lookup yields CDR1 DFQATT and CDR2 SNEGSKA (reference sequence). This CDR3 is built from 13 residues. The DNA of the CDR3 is TGCAGTGCTTCGGGCCGACTAACCGATGAGCAGTACTTC. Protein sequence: CSASGRLTDEQYF.